The 21 T cell receptor beta chains listed next were all sequenced from one sample in a study of long-term antiretroviral therapy in people with HIV. This was the immunoSEQ v3.0 assay at survey level. Method: immunoSEQ multiplex PCR; TCRdb's copy keeps in-frame clones and lacks some. There are over 30,000 clones in the sample; approximately 90% occur only once, and over 10% lies in the top ten. The material sequenced was unsorted PBMCs, taken 1.1 years after starting antiretroviral therapy. These receptors all come from a man younger than 35 with HIV.

This chain uses TRBV7-9 with TRBJ1-1; 9 bases fit TRBD1. The CDR3 contains 16 residues. Looked up from germline, CDR1 is SEHNR and CDR2 is FQNEAQ (reference sequence). With V trimmed by 5 bases and J by 1 base, 8 bases remained unmatched. CDR3 nucleotide sequence: TGTGCCAGCAGCCAGGGACAGGGTTTCGGGAACACTGAAGCTTTCTTT. Translation: CASSQGQGFGNTEAFF.

This sequence joins TRBV9 and TRBJ1-2; TRBD1 might be the D (6 bases). CDR3 length: 12 residues. The V and J ends lost 4 bases and 5 bases respectively, with 9 bases between them. Germline-derived CDR1 and CDR2 are SGDLS and YYNGEE. CDR3 amino acids: CASSSGQYGYTF. In DNA form, the CDR3 reads TGTGCCAGCAGCTCAGGACAGTATGGCTACACCTTC.

The chain recombines TRBV4-1 with TRBJ2-2; unclear D gene. Trimming pared 3 bases from V and 3 bases from J, leaving 8 bases between. The CDR3 totals 14 residues. Per the germline V gene, CDR1 is MGHRA and CDR2 is YSYEKL. CDR3 nucleotide sequence: TGCGCCAGCAGCCACCTTGTGGACACCGGGGAGCTGTTTTTT. Its protein is CASSHLVDTGELFF.

V gene TRBV5-4 combines with J gene TRBJ2-1; 12 bases fit TRBD2. The CDR3 loop spans 18 amino acids. Germline V gives CDR1 SGHNT, CDR2 YYREEE (reference sequence). Trimming cost V 2 bases and J 0 bases; bases outside gene matches: 6. The CDR3 loop is CASSLLAGGLSSYNEQFF. The CDR3 DNA reads as TGTGCCAGCAGCTTACTAGCGGGGGGTTTAAGCTCCTACAATGAGCAGTTCTTC.

The rearrangement links TRBV19 to TRBJ2-1, with D possibly TRBD1 on 5 matching bases. The ends were cut back, 5 bases at V and 3 bases at J, with 11 bases in the middle. From germline, CDR1 is LNHDA and CDR2 SQIVND (reference sequence). CDR3 length: 14 residues. The CDR3 region is CASSSWTSYNEQFF. CDR3 nucleotides: TGTGCCAGTAGTTCCTGGACAAGCTACAATGAGCAGTTCTTC.

This clone is a singleton in its sample. The chain is built from TRBV13 and TRBJ1-4; TRBD1 matches at 9 bases. Looked up from germline, CDR1 is PRHDT and CDR2 is FYEKMQ (reference sequence). This CDR3 comprises 13 residues. V shed 3 bases and J 8 bases; nucleotides not matched to a gene: 1. The CDR3 DNA follows: TGTGCCAGCAGCTTCGGACAGGGGGAAAAACTGTTTTTT. Translated: CASSFGQGEKLFF.

This chain connects TRBV6-1 to TRBJ1-2; no clear D. The germline gives CDR1 MNHNS, CDR2 SASEGT. The CDR3 extends over 15 amino acids. V was shortened by 3 bases and J by 0 bases, with 11 bases between the two germline ends. This CDR3 is CASSETAHTNYGYTF. In nucleotides, the CDR3 is TGTGCCAGCAGTGAGACTGCCCATACTAACTATGGCTACACCTTC.

The CDR3 DNA reads as TGTGCCAGTATGAGGGCCGCGAACTATGGCTACACCTTC. As protein: CASMRAANYGYTF. The rearrangement uses TRBV19 and TRBJ1-2; D is ambiguous. The V and J ends lost 7 bases and 2 bases respectively, with 11 bases between them. This CDR3 comprises 13 residues. Germline CDR1 is LNHDA and CDR2 is SQIVND (reference sequence).

This clone was recorded a few times. This chain connects TRBV19 to TRBJ2-2; D gene uncertain. V lost 7 bases to trimming and J lost 3 bases, with 18 bases between them. CDR3 size: 16 residues. Germline V gene sequence: CDR1 LNHDA, CDR2 SQIVND (reference sequence). The CDR3 sequence is CASNSLTRAYTGELFF. The CDR3 region has the DNA TGTGCCAGTAATTCCCTGACCCGGGCTTACACCGGGGAGCTGTTTTTT.

The chain employs TRBV6-4 and TRBJ2-3; no clear D gene. The CDR3 length is 16 residues. Germline assignment: CDR1 MRHNA and CDR2 SNTAGT. The V end lost 0 bases, the J end lost 0 bases, and 10 bases lay between the germline ends. The CDR3 region is CASSDSNTYSTDTQYF. In DNA form, the CDR3 reads TGTGCCAGCAGTGACTCGAATACTTATAGCACAGATACGCAGTATTTT.

The chain has TRBV9 and TRBJ1-3; unclear D gene. V lost 7 bases, J lost 0 bases, and 8 bases lay in between. The CDR3 is made up of 13 amino acids. CDR1 is SGDLS, CDR2 YYNGEE, per germline. The CDR3 is CASARNSGNTIYF. The CDR3 bases are TGTGCCAGCGCCCGTAACTCTGGAAACACCATATATTTT.

The chain recombines TRBV11-2 with TRBJ2-2; D uncertain. The length of the CDR3 is 14 residues. The V end lost 1 base, the J end lost 1 base, and 4 bases lay between the germline ends. Germline V gives CDR1 SGHAT, CDR2 FQNNGV. CDR3 amino acids: CASSLAENTGELFF. In nucleotides, the CDR3 is TGTGCCAGCAGCTTAGCGGAGAACACCGGGGAGCTGTTTTTT.

The DNA of the CDR3 is TGTGCCAGCAGCGATACCCGCTACCAGCGGGAGTCCCCGGGCGGGGAGCTGTTTTTT. Amino acid sequence: CASSDTRYQRESPGGELFF. The rearrangement uses TRBV28 and TRBJ2-2; 8 positions match TRBD2. Trimming cost V 6 bases and J 7 bases; bases outside gene matches: 22. This CDR3 spans 19 amino acids. The germline CDR1 and CDR2 sequences are MDHEN and SYDVKM.

CDR3: CASSIDSYSNQPQHF. In DNA, the CDR3 is TGTGCCAGTAGTATAGACAGTTATAGCAATCAGCCCCAGCATTTT. The gene calls are TRBV19 and TRBJ1-5, with D unclear. V lost 0 bases to trimming and J lost 0 bases, with 6 bases between them. The CDR3 consists of 15 residues. Germline CDR1 is LNHDA and CDR2 is SQIVND (reference sequence).

This chain uses TRBV28 with TRBJ1-1; D perhaps matches TRBD1 (6 bases). This CDR3 spans 13 amino acids. Deletions cut 6 bases from V and 3 bases from J, with 11 bases between. CDR1 MDHEN and CDR2 SYDVKM come from the germline V gene. Here the CDR3 reads CASRGGWDTEAFF. The CDR3 nucleotides are TGTGCCAGCAGAGGGGGTTGGGACACTGAAGCTTTCTTT. The variable domain in full, completed from reference TRBV28 and TRBJ1-1, reads DVKVTQSSRYLVKRTGEKVFLECVQDMDHENMFWYRQDPGLGLRLIYFSYDVKMKEKGDIPEGYSVSREKKERFSLILESASTNQTSMYLCASRGGWDTEAFFGQGTRLTVV.

The rearrangement uses TRBV10-1 and TRBJ2-5; D ambiguous. CDR3 length equals 14 residues. Germline CDR1 WNHNN, CDR2 SYGVQD (reference sequence). Trimming cost V 5 bases and J 9 bases, with 19 bases left between them. The CDR3 DNA reads TGCGCCAGCAGTCCGGGCACAACAACCAAGGCCCAGTACTTC. Translation: CASSPGTTTKAQYF.

V is TRBV13 and J is TRBJ1-2, with D possibly being TRBD1 (5 bases). The CDR3 runs to 17 residues. The germline V and J ends were trimmed by 0 bases and 8 bases, with 22 bases remaining between them. Germline loops: CDR1 PRHDT, CDR2 FYEKMQ (reference sequence). The CDR3 DNA sequence: TGTGCCAGCAGCTTAGGCCTCAGGGCCAGGCAAGATGGCGGCTACACCTTC. Its protein is CASSLGLRARQDGGYTF.

The V gene is TRBV7-2, the J gene TRBJ2-7; 7 nucleotides match TRBD2. V lost 4 bases to trimming and J lost 2 bases; unmatched junction nucleotides: 8. CDR1 and CDR2 from the germline V gene are SGHTA and FQGNSA. The CDR3 has 15 amino acids. The CDR3 DNA sequence: TGTGCCAGCAGCTCCGCCGGGACTATCGCCTACGAGCAGTACTTC. Amino acids: CASSSAGTIAYEQYF. The entire variable domain, with the rest obtained from reference TRBV7-2 and TRBJ2-7, is as follows: GAGVSQSPSNKVTEKGKDVELRCDPISGHTALYWYRQSLGQGLEFLIYFQGNSAPDKSGLPSDRFSAERTGGSVSTLTIQRTQQEDSAVYLCASSSAGTIAYEQYFGPGTRLTVT.

The gene calls are TRBV29-1 and TRBJ1-1; TRBD1 agrees at 8 bases. From germline, CDR1 is SQVTM and CDR2 ANQGSEA. The CDR3 is made up of 13 amino acids. Unmatched junction bases numbered 8, after V lost 7 bases and J lost 4 bases. The CDR3 spells CSGTFQGATEAFF. In nucleotides, the CDR3 is TGCAGCGGAACCTTCCAGGGGGCCACTGAAGCTTTCTTT.

This clone showed up just a few times. This rearrangement joins TRBV27 to TRBJ1-6; 10 positions match TRBD1. This CDR3 comprises 17 residues. V gave up 5 bases and J gave up 6 bases; unmatched junction bases: 10. Germline V lookup: CDR1 MNHEY, CDR2 SMNVEV (reference sequence). The CDR3 DNA reads TGTGCCAGCAGTCCGGGACAGGGGAGGGGGATTAATTCACCCCTCCACTTT. It translates to CASSPGQGRGINSPLHF.

The chain carries TRBV5-6 and TRBJ1-6, with a tentative D call TRBD1 (5 bases). V was trimmed by 4 bases and J by 1 base, leaving 18 bases between them. This CDR3 region has 18 residues. The V gene's germline CDR1 is SGHDT and CDR2 YYEEEE. CDR3 DNA: TGTGCCAGCAGCCCCCGAGGTCGGGGGGGATCCTATAATTCACCCCTCCACTTT. This gives the protein CASSPRGRGGSYNSPLHF.